One TCR beta chain is described in this entry. The antigen is unknown. These data come from a study of T cells after yellow fever vaccination. Template switching with 5'RACE generated the TCR cDNA and added a universal primer site and UMIs. TCRdb re-analysed the 5' RACE reads in MiXCR, keeping a single row per CDR3 protein. The repertoire holds some 340,000 distinct CDR3 sequences, with about 10% as singletons. Regarding the study as a whole: In FACS-sorted repertoires, abundant clonotypes from the bulk population could appear as contaminants. A large majority of primary-vaccination clones showed up again after the booster (96% CD4, around 90% CD8).

There are 14 residues in the CDR3. Per germline, CDR1 SGHRS and CDR2 YFSETQ. V was cut by 3 bases and J by 4 bases, with 12 bases left in between. The sequencing used CD4+ T cells sorted from PBMCs, collected 45 days after the yellow fever booster vaccination. The chain uses TRBV5-1 and TRBJ2-3; D perhaps matches TRBD2 (5 bases). This TCR was recovered from a man aged 18 to 35 who received the YFV17D yellow fever vaccine. CDR3 DNA sequence: TGCGCCAGCAGCTCGTTACTAGAGGCAGATACGCAGTATTTT. Protein: CASSSLLEADTQYF.